This is a list of T cell receptor beta chains from one sample in a study of T-cell reconstitution after alpha-beta-depleted transplantation in children. One entry per CDR3 protein results from TCRdb running MiXCR on the PCR reads. This sample yields around 600,000 distinct CDR3 sequences, of which roughly 17% are seen a single time; approximately 1% belongs to the top ten. Sequenced here: PBMCs from the stem cell graft donor, sampled from the stem cell graft. Receptors originate from a human donor who donated a stem cell graft to a child with acute myeloid leukemia. CDR3s include the opening cysteine and the closing phenylalanine or tryptophan. D genes are given only for firm matches. Clone size is not always given. Where it is, it says once, few, many or a class for expanded clones.

V	D	size	J	CDR3	DNA
TRBV20-1	TRBD1	many	TRBJ2-3	CSARHRDRGTDTQYF	TGCAGTGCTAGACATAGGGACAGGGGCACAGATACGCAGTATTTT
TRBV7-9	TRBD1	-	TRBJ2-1	CASSLDRGPGPQFF	TGTGCCAGCAGCTTAGATAGGGGGCCAGGGCCGCAGTTCTTC
TRBV7-8	-	-	TRBJ2-1	CASSIHRESSYNEQFF	TGTGCCAGCAGCATCCACAGGGAGAGCTCCTACAATGAGCAGTTCTTC
TRBV20-1	-	few	TRBJ1-2	CSDGGGYTF	TGCAGTGACGGGGGCGGCTACACCTTC
TRBV15	-	few	TRBJ2-1	CATSRDLYIYNEQFF	TGTGCCACCAGCAGAGACCTTTATATTTACAATGAGCAGTTCTTC
TRBV20-1	TRBD2	many	TRBJ2-7	CSARDIGEGYEQYF	TGCAGTGCTAGAGATATTGGGGAGGGGTACGAGCAGTACTTC
TRBV10-3	-	-	TRBJ1-6	CAISDQTDYNSPLHF	TGTGCCATCAGTGACCAGACAGACTATAATTCACCCCTCCACTTT
TRBV29-1	-	many	TRBJ2-5	CSVPRDTLQETQYF	TGCAGCGTACCCCGGGACACACTCCAAGAGACCCAGTACTTC
TRBV7-2	-	-	TRBJ2-5	CASSSEGDETQYF	TGTGCCAGCAGCTCTGAGGGGGACGAGACCCAGTACTTC
TRBV15	-	many	TRBJ2-2	CATSSSHRVDGELFF	TGTGCCACCAGCAGCTCTCACAGGGTAGACGGGGAGCTGTTTTTT
TRBV12-3/TRBV12-4	-	many	TRBJ1-1	CASSSSNRAGEAFF	TGTGCCAGCAGTTCCTCAAACAGGGCTGGTGAAGCTTTCTTT
TRBV29-1	TRBD2	many	TRBJ2-3	CSVRRLAGGLVDTQYF	TGCAGCGTTCGAAGACTAGCGGGGGGGCTTGTAGATACGCAGTATTTT
TRBV15	TRBD1	-	TRBJ2-5	CATSRRRGPETQYF	TGTGCCACCAGCAGAAGAAGGGGGCCGGAGACCCAGTACTTC
TRBV7-9	TRBD1	-	TRBJ1-1	CASSLLGQLEAFF	TGTGCCAGCAGCCTCTTGGGACAGCTCGAAGCTTTCTTT
TRBV5-6	-	many	TRBJ2-7	CASSSVGTYEQYF	TGTGCCAGCAGCTCCGTCGGGACCTACGAGCAGTACTTC
TRBV7-3	-	-	TRBJ2-7	CASSADRSGEQYF	TGTGCCAGCAGCGCTGACCGCTCGGGAGAGCAGTACTTC
TRBV29-1	TRBD1	many	TRBJ2-1	CSVEENRGPNEQFF	TGCAGCGTCGAGGAGAACAGGGGACCCAATGAGCAGTTCTTC
TRBV20-1	-	many	TRBJ2-7	CSALTSAGNSYEQYF	TGCAGTGCGCTTACTTCGGCGGGTAACTCCTACGAGCAGTACTTC
TRBV20-1	TRBD2	many	TRBJ2-1	CSARRLAGDSDNEQFF	TGCAGTGCTAGGCGTCTAGCGGGGGATTCAGACAATGAGCAGTTCTTC
TRBV5-1	-	few	TRBJ1-4	CASTPGGAEEKLFF	TGCGCCAGCACCCCCGGTGGGGCAGAAGAAAAACTGTTTTTT
TRBV10-3	-	many	TRBJ2-7	CAIRAADSYEQYF	TGTGCCATCAGGGCAGCGGACTCCTACGAGCAGTACTTC
TRBV7-9	TRBD2	many	TRBJ2-1	CASSLRLAGGNEQFF	TGTGCCAGCAGCTTGAGGCTAGCGGGGGGCAATGAGCAGTTCTTC
TRBV7-9	-	few	TRBJ1-2	CASSLEGETAYGYTF	TGTGCCAGCAGCTTAGAGGGTGAGACAGCCTATGGCTACACCTTC
TRBV20-1	-	few	TRBJ1-3	CSARQASSGNTIYF	TGCAGTGCAAGACAGGCCTCCTCTGGAAACACCATATATTTT
TRBV5-6	TRBD2	-	TRBJ2-1	CASSQGLAGDLYNEQFF	TGTGCCAGCAGTCAGGGACTAGCGGGGGACCTTTACAATGAGCAGTTCTTC
TRBV20-1	-	many	TRBJ2-3	CSARAHRTSTDTQYF	TGCAGTGCTAGAGCCCACAGGACTAGCACAGATACGCAGTATTTT
TRBV12-3/TRBV12-4	-	many	TRBJ2-7	CASSLWGPYEQYF	TGTGCCAGCAGTTTGTGGGGACCCTACGAGCAGTACTTC
TRBV12-3/TRBV12-4	-	many	TRBJ2-1	CASSLDQEQFF	TGTGCCAGCAGTTTAGACCAAGAGCAGTTCTTC
TRBV29-1	TRBD1	many	TRBJ1-2	CSSGQGDYGYTF	TGCAGCTCGGGACAGGGTGACTATGGCTACACCTTC
TRBV29-1	TRBD2	many	TRBJ2-1	CSVEVAGDLAPYNEQFF	TGCAGCGTTGAGGTAGCGGGGGACTTAGCCCCCTACAATGAGCAGTTCTTC
TRBV5-1	-	many	TRBJ2-1	CASSLANEQFF	TGCGCCAGCAGCTTGGCCAATGAGCAGTTCTTC
TRBV20-1	TRBD1	many	TRBJ2-7	CSARTDRSYEQYF	TGCAGTGCTAGAACGGACAGGTCCTACGAGCAGTACTTC
TRBV12-3/TRBV12-4	-	few	TRBJ2-4	CASSFSDAKNIQYF	TGTGCCAGCAGTTTCTCCGACGCCAAAAACATTCAGTACTTC
TRBV7-4	-	many	TRBJ2-1	CASSLDRISYNEQFF	TGTGCCAGCAGCTTAGACAGGATCTCCTACAATGAGCAGTTCTTC
TRBV20-1	-	-	TRBJ1-3	CSSARDGESSGNTIYF	TGCAGTTCCGCTAGGGACGGCGAGAGCTCTGGAAACACCATATATTTT
TRBV27	-	-	TRBJ2-1	CASSLDRGYEQFF	TGTGCCAGCAGTCTTGACCGGGGCTATGAGCAGTTCTTC
TRBV12-3/TRBV12-4	-	-	TRBJ2-5	CASRIGGGEETQYF	TGTGCCAGCAGGATAGGGGGGGGCGAGGAGACCCAGTACTTC
TRBV20-1	-	many	TRBJ2-3	CSGTGLDTQYF	TGCAGTGGTACAGGCCTAGATACGCAGTATTTT
TRBV6-1	TRBD1	-	TRBJ2-7	CASRSEGAPAEQYF	TGTGCCAGCAGATCCGAGGGGGCCCCGGCCGAGCAGTACTTC
TRBV7-3	TRBD2	many	TRBJ2-5	CASSLGGSGDQETQYF	TGTGCCAGCAGCTTAGGGGGTAGCGGGGACCAAGAGACCCAGTACTTC
TRBV9	-	many	TRBJ1-2	CASSVRNLTAPYGYTF	TGTGCCAGCAGCGTACGAAACCTGACAGCACCTTATGGCTACACCTTC
TRBV20-1	TRBD2	-	TRBJ2-1	CSARESSGGWNEQFF	TGCAGTGCTAGAGAGTCTAGCGGGGGGTGGAATGAGCAGTTCTTC
TRBV10-3	-	-	TRBJ2-3	CAISDLGVAGTDTQYF	TGTGCCATCAGTGATTTGGGAGTCGCTGGCACAGATACGCAGTATTTT
TRBV2	-	-	TRBJ1-3	CASRLGPGNTIYF	TGTGCCAGCAGACTGGGGCCTGGAAACACCATATATTTT
TRBV12-3/TRBV12-4	-	many	TRBJ1-5	CASSRTGSHQPQHF	TGTGCCAGCAGCCGAACAGGGAGCCATCAGCCCCAGCATTTT
TRBV12-3/TRBV12-4	-	many	TRBJ1-4	CASSFRRRAEKLFF	TGTGCCAGCAGTTTTCGTCGTAGGGCCGAAAAACTGTTTTTT
TRBV29-1	-	many	TRBJ1-1	CSVFKQGVFTEAFF	TGCAGCGTCTTCAAACAGGGTGTTTTCACTGAAGCTTTCTTT
TRBV3-1	TRBD1	-	TRBJ2-1	CACCSLPGQGGFSYNEQFF	TGTGCCTGCTGTTCACTCCCGGGACAGGGGGGTTTTTCCTACAATGAGCAGTTCTTC
TRBV29-1	-	many	TRBJ1-5	CSVGGGAQPQHF	TGCAGCGTTGGTGGGGGGGCTCAGCCCCAGCATTTT
TRBV7-2	-	-	TRBJ1-5	CASSLKSRASNQPQHF	TGTGCCAGCAGCTTAAAATCGAGGGCCAGCAATCAGCCCCAGCATTTT
TRBV29-1	TRBD1	many	TRBJ2-1	CSVGRTGRSSYNEQFF	TGCAGCGTTGGCCGGACAGGCCGAAGCTCCTACAATGAGCAGTTCTTC
TRBV5-1	-	-	TRBJ2-1	CASSGGVGLVNEQFF	TGCGCCAGCAGCGGCGGGGTAGGGCTTGTCAATGAGCAGTTCTTC
TRBV6-5	-	many	TRBJ1-1	CASSYSPHTEAFF	TGTGCCAGCAGTTACTCGCCACACACTGAAGCTTTCTTT
TRBV5-8	TRBD2	few	TRBJ2-7	CASRISRGADPSSYEQYF	TGTGCCAGCCGCATCTCGCGGGGGGCTGATCCTTCTTCCTACGAGCAGTACTTC
TRBV4-2	-	few	TRBJ2-6	CASSQDYRTAVYFSGANVLTF	TGTGCCAGCAGCCAAGATTATCGGACAGCCGTGTACTTCTCTGGGGCCAACGTCCTGACTTTC